What follows is one TCR beta chain and its context. The data were obtained in a study of circulating and synovial CD4+ cells in juvenile arthritis. V lost 4 bases and J lost 4, with 19 bases in between. The CDR3 has 16 amino acids. Germline loops: CDR1 LNHDA, CDR2 SQIVND (reference sequence). Sequenced by immunoSEQ multiplex PCR; TCRdb stores in-frame clones only, minus some. The data show over 30,000 clones, 90% to 95% seen once. The chain has TRBV19 and TRBJ1-1, with a tentative D call TRBD1 (6 bases). The TCR originated in a human donor with juvenile idiopathic arthritis. The sample consisted of CD4+ T cells from blood. The CDR3 nucleotides are TGTGCCAGTAGTAGCCGTGAGGGACATAGGGGCACTGAAGCTTTCTTT. Translated, it gives CASSSREGHRGTEAFF.